Below, 21 T cell receptor beta chains from the same sample are listed, as sequenced in a study of long-term antiretroviral therapy in people with HIV. Samples were assayed with immunoSEQ v3.0 at survey level. Profiled with immunoSEQ multiplex PCR; TCRdb holds only in-frame clones, not every one. Among approximately 8,800 clones, 60% to 85% were seen once, and the ten largest hold roughly 25%. The specimen was unsorted PBMCs, collected 0.6 years before starting antiretroviral therapy. All receptors derive from a man aged 35-49 years with HIV.

The V and J genes are TRBV5-1 and TRBJ2-7; the match to TRBD2 covers 12 bases. The germline CDR1 and CDR2 sequences are SGHRS and YFSETQ. Losses at the gene ends were 3 bases for V and 4 bases for J; bases not matched to a gene: 5. The length of the CDR3 is 15 residues. In DNA form, the CDR3 reads TGCGCCAGCAGCTCTCGGACTAGCGGGAATTACGAGCAGTACTTC. The encoded protein is CASSSRTSGNYEQYF.

The rearrangement links TRBV5-5 to TRBJ2-1; tentatively, D is TRBD2 (6 bases). Germline CDR1 and CDR2: SGHKS and YYEKEE (reference sequence). The CDR3 runs 13 residues. V was cut by 5 bases and J by 2 bases, with 8 bases left in between. The CDR3 loop is CASRAGTYNEQFF. CDR3 nucleotide sequence: TGTGCCAGCAGAGCGGGTACCTACAATGAGCAGTTCTTC.

The chain is built from TRBV10-1 and TRBJ2-7; D is unresolved. Germline assignment: CDR1 WNHNN and CDR2 SYGVQD (reference sequence). Trimming removed 2 bases at V and 3 bases at J, with 8 bases between. The CDR3 is 13 residues long. The CDR3 loop reads CASSEDGHYEQYF. CDR3 nucleotides: TGCGCCAGCAGTGAGGATGGGCACTACGAGCAGTACTTC.

The rearrangement uses TRBV7-2 and TRBJ2-7; D not certain. Trimming stripped 0 bases from V and 4 bases from J, with 10 bases between. Germline CDR1 and CDR2: SGHTA and FQGNSA. This CDR3 comprises 14 residues. This CDR3 is CASSLAEFGYEQYF. CDR3 sequence (DNA): TGTGCCAGCAGCTTAGCGGAGTTTGGGTACGAGCAGTACTTC.

The chain has TRBV7-9 and TRBJ2-5; D might be TRBD1 (6 bases). With the DNA end fitting TRBJ2-7 better, the J assignment may be wrong. The germline gives CDR1 SEHNR, CDR2 FQNEAQ (reference sequence). The CDR3 totals 14 residues. The CDR3 reads CASSLGAGDYEQYF. DNA for the CDR3: TGTGCCAGCAGCTTAGGAGCAGGGGATTACGAGCAGTACTTC.

Concerning this clone: Germline is not matched at one junction end, which may reflect a read error. The V gene is TRBV30, the J gene TRBJ1-1; 8 bases align to TRBD1. CDR3 length: 13 amino acids. In germline, CDR1 is GTSNPN, CDR2 SVGIG (reference sequence). CDR3 bases: TGCGCCTGGAGTTTGACAGGGGCCACTGAAGCTTTCTTT. Its protein product is CAWSLTGATEAFF.

V usage is TRBV6-6 and J usage is TRBJ1-2, with D possibly matching TRBD1 (6 bases). Germline V gene data show CDR1 as MNHNY and CDR2 as SVGAGI (reference sequence). The V and J ends lost 2 bases and 5 bases respectively, with 12 bases between them. CDR3 length: 14 residues. Here the CDR3 reads CASSYREGGYGYTF. The CDR3 DNA is TGTGCCAGCAGTTACCGCGAGGGGGGATATGGCTACACCTTC.

V usage is TRBV30 and J usage is TRBJ2-1, with 8 bases lining up with TRBD2. This CDR3 spans 14 amino acids. The germline V gene has CDR1 GTSNPN and CDR2 SVGIG (reference sequence). With 4 bases clipped from V and 4 bases from J, the junction kept 6 bases outside the gene matches. CDR3 loop: CAWTRAGGYNEQFF. As DNA, the CDR3 is TGTGCCTGGACCCGGGCGGGGGGTTACAATGAGCAGTTCTTC.

The CDR3 sequence is CASSLVAGVRVNEQFF. CDR3 nucleotide sequence: TGTGCCAGCAGCTTAGTTGCAGGGGTGAGGGTCAATGAGCAGTTCTTC. The J gene is TRBJ2-1, the V gene TRBV7-9; perhaps TRBD1 as D (6 bases). The germline V gene encodes CDR1 SEHNR and CDR2 FQNEAQ (reference sequence). The CDR3 is 16 amino acids. The ends were cut back, 1 base at V and 6 bases at J, with 16 bases in the middle.

In its sample, this clone was seen once. V is TRBV6-5 and J is TRBJ2-7, with a possible D match to TRBD1 (6 bases). Germline V gene sequence: CDR1 MNHEY, CDR2 SVGAGI. V lost 2 bases, J lost 3 bases, and 11 bases lay in between. This CDR3 comprises 14 residues. CDR3 sequence reads: CASSYAQGSYEQYF. Here the CDR3 DNA reads TGTGCCAGCAGTTACGCCCAGGGGAGCTACGAGCAGTACTTC.

The rearrangement links TRBV2 to TRBJ1-1; the D is unclear. In germline, CDR1 is SNHLY, CDR2 FYNNEI. This CDR3 is built from 12 residues. V lost 3 bases to trimming and J lost 6 bases, with 8 bases between them. For the CDR3, the DNA is TGTGCCAGCAGTGATCAGTCACCTGAAGCTTTCTTT. It codes for CASSDQSPEAFF.

The J gene is TRBJ1-6, the V gene TRBV5-1; TRBD1 agrees at 7 bases. J lost 8 bases, V lost 4 bases, and 6 bases had no gene match. CDR1 and CDR2 from the germline V gene are SGHRS and YFSETQ. CDR3 size: 14 residues. CDR3 in amino acids: CASSQGQGDSPLHF. In nucleotides, the CDR3 is TGCGCCAGCAGCCAGGGGCAGGGGGATTCACCCCTCCACTTT. The whole variable domain, remainder taken from reference TRBV5-1 and TRBJ1-6, is KAGVTQTPRYLIKTRGQQVTLSCSPISGHRSVSWYQQTPGQGLQFLFEYFSETQRNKGNFPGRFSGRQFSNSRSEMNVSTLELGDSALYLCASSQGQGDSPLHFGNGTRLTVT.

V gene TRBV19 combines with J gene TRBJ2-5; TRBD2 aligns across 7 bases. The CDR3 contains 15 residues. Germline values: CDR1 LNHDA, CDR2 SQIVND (reference sequence). V was clipped by 1 base and J by 1 base; unmatched bases: 3. CDR3 in DNA: TGTGCCAGTAGTATAGCGGGGGGTCTCCAAGAGACCCAGTACTTC. Its protein product is CASSIAGGLQETQYF.

This chain connects TRBV4-1 to TRBJ2-3; 7 bases are a match to TRBD1. Germline V lookup: CDR1 MGHRA, CDR2 YSYEKL. This CDR3 is built from 16 residues. Germline trimming cut 1 base from V and 1 base from J; bases unmatched to any gene: 5. CDR3 sequence: CASSQGRQGGTDTQYF. DNA for the CDR3: TGCGCCAGCAGCCAAGGGCGACAGGGCGGCACAGATACGCAGTATTTT.

Here the CDR3 reads CASSFKIGRGLTGELFF. CDR3 in DNA: TGTGCCAGCAGCTTCAAGATCGGCAGGGGGCTGACCGGGGAGCTGTTTTTT. This chain connects TRBV5-8 to TRBJ2-2; TRBD1 aligns across 8 bases. Germline assignment: CDR1 SGHTS and CDR2 YDEGEE. J lost 5 bases, V lost 2 bases, and 11 bases had no gene match. The CDR3 sequence is 17 residues long.

The J gene is TRBJ2-7, the V gene TRBV28; the D gene is possibly TRBD1 (8 bases). The CDR3 extends over 12 amino acids. Trimming left V 10 bases short and J 2 bases short, with 12 bases between. The germline gives CDR1 MDHEN, CDR2 SYDVKM. The CDR3 loop reads CATQGGAYEQYF. In nucleotides, the CDR3 is TGTGCCACACAGGGGGGGGCCTACGAGCAGTACTTC.

The chain has TRBV25-1 and TRBJ1-2, with unresolved D. CDR1 MGHDK and CDR2 SYGVNS come from the germline V gene. With 3 bases removed from V and 2 bases from J, the gap between germline ends came to 4 bases. The CDR3 totals 12 residues. The chain's CDR3 is CASSDRNYGYTF. Written as DNA, the CDR3 is TGTGCCAGCAGTGACAGGAACTATGGCTACACCTTC.

The chain uses TRBV5-6 and TRBJ2-3; TRBD2 aligns across 8 bases. The CDR3 length is 13 residues. Germline V gene sequence: CDR1 SGHDT, CDR2 YYEEEE. V lost 6 bases, J lost 9 bases, and 9 bases stayed unmatched. The CDR3 region is CASIEPGGVTQYF. The CDR3 DNA reads as TGTGCCAGCATTGAGCCGGGGGGGGTGACGCAGTATTTT.

The chain joins TRBV5-5 to TRBJ2-3, with 12 bases fitting TRBD2. The CDR3 has 19 amino acids. Germline CDR1 SGHKS, CDR2 YYEKEE (reference sequence). Trimming took 0 bases from V and 3 from J; bases not matched to a gene: 11. The CDR3 sequence: CASSLAPSSGGAGTDTQYF. In nucleotides, the CDR3 is TGTGCCAGCAGCTTGGCCCCCTCTAGCGGGGGGGCCGGGACAGATACGCAGTATTTT.

This clone has just one count. This chain links TRBV6-6 with TRBJ2-7; 10 nucleotides agree with TRBD1. The CDR3 has 15 amino acids. Germline CDR1 is MNHNY and CDR2 is SVGAGI (reference sequence). V lost 0 bases to trimming and J lost 2 bases; unmatched junction nucleotides: 1. CDR3 sequence: CASSYSGQGTYEQYF. As DNA, the CDR3 is TGTGCCAGCAGTTACTCGGGACAGGGGACCTACGAGCAGTACTTC.

A few counts support this clone. This sample also contains other DNA sequences that code for the same CDR3. The chain combines TRBV19 with TRBJ1-5; D is undetermined. CDR3 length: 14 residues. V was shortened by 1 base and J by 1 base, with 5 bases between the two germline ends. Germline loops: CDR1 LNHDA, CDR2 SQIVND (reference sequence). DNA for the CDR3: TGTGCCAGTAGTATAGGGGAAAGCAATCAGCCCCAGCATTTT. This gives the protein CASSIGESNQPQHF.